The text below deals with one TCR beta chain. Its antigen is undetermined. Trimming left V 0 bases short and J 8 bases short, with 12 bases between. Germline loops: CDR1 SGHDT, CDR2 YYEEEE. The CDR3 length is 14 residues. This record belongs to a study of cytomegalovirus exposure and HLA in healthy donors. Study-level points and caveats: In a later analysis, most CMV-associated TCR beta chains appeared HLA-restricted.

Primers for the PCR totalled 60 Vbeta and 13 Jbeta. Sequenced by immunoSEQ multiplex PCR; TCRdb stores in-frame clones only, minus some. The sample features 130,000 or so clones, with less than 2% in its top ten. Donors showed nominal health when sampled, although they likely had unrecorded immune exposures. The sample comprised PBMCs. The clonotype was recovered from a man between 18 and 35 years old in good health and CMV-seronegative. This rearrangement joins TRBV5-6 to TRBJ2-1; D gene unclear. As DNA, the CDR3 is TGTGCCAGCAGCTTGGGATCCAATGCGGATGAGCAGTTCTTC. As protein: CASSLGSNADEQFF.